Listed here are 22 T cell receptor beta chains from one sample, sequenced in a study of CD8 T cells in Susac syndrome. The authors reverse transcribed about 0.45 to 1 ug RNA with random hexamers. TCRdb itself ran the immunoSEQ multiplex PCR reads through MiXCR, one entry per CDR3 protein. The sample yields 150,000 to 200,000 distinct CDR3 sequences, roughly 92% seen once. Sequenced sample: CD4+ T cells from PBMCs. These receptors were obtained from a human donor with multiple sclerosis.

J is TRBJ1-1 and V is TRBV29-1; D may be TRBD1 (5 bases). This CDR3 contains 13 residues. The V gene's germline CDR1 is SQVTM and CDR2 ANQGSEA. V lost 7 bases, J lost 0 bases, and 12 bases lay in between. CDR3 sequence reads: CSAKTEMNTEAFF. DNA for the CDR3: TGCAGCGCCAAGACAGAGATGAACACTGAAGCTTTCTTT.

This chain joins TRBV3-1 and TRBJ2-7; D remains unclear. Per germline, CDR1 LGHDT and CDR2 YNNKEL (reference sequence). Trimming took 0 bases from V and 3 from J, leaving 3 bases between them. The length of the CDR3 is 12 residues. The CDR3: CASSQEGYEQYF. CDR3 sequence (DNA): TGTGCCAGCAGCCAAGAAGGCTACGAGCAGTACTTC.

V and J are TRBV15 and TRBJ2-7, with D possibly TRBD1 on 5 matching bases. Trimming cost V 0 bases and J 1 base, with 16 bases left between them. This CDR3 has 17 amino acids. Germline CDR1 is LNHNV and CDR2 is YYDKDF (reference sequence). CDR3 in DNA: TGTGCCACCAGCAGAGATTCTATTGGGGCCCTTTCCTACGAGCAGTACTTC. Amino acid sequence: CATSRDSIGALSYEQYF.

The V call is TRBV24-1, the J call TRBJ2-1; a possible D gene is TRBD1 (6 bases). Germline CDR1 is KGHDR and CDR2 is SFDVKD. Between the trimmed V and J ends, which lost 9 bases and 0 bases, there was a span of 8 bases. The CDR3 has 13 residues. CDR3 region: CATQDSSYNEQFF. Written as DNA, the CDR3 is TGTGCCACCCAGGACAGCTCCTACAATGAGCAGTTCTTC.

The rearrangement links TRBV9 to TRBJ1-6, with D unresolved. V lost 1 base, J lost 7 bases, and 9 bases lay in between. The CDR3 length is 14 residues. The germline V gene encodes CDR1 SGDLS and CDR2 YYNGEE. DNA for the CDR3: TGTGCCAGCAGCGTAAACGGTCCGAATTCACCCCTCCACTTT. Its translation: CASSVNGPNSPLHF.

The chain recombines TRBV10-3 with TRBJ2-3, with 14 bases identical to TRBD2. Germline CDR1 is ENHRY and CDR2 is SYGVKD. This CDR3 spans 16 amino acids. V lost 8 bases and J lost 3; bases outside the gene matches: 7. The CDR3 nucleotides are TGTGCCATCGGCACCGGGACTAGCGGGAGAACAGATACGCAGTATTTT. This sequence encodes CAIGTGTSGRTDTQYF.

The chain combines TRBV9 with TRBJ2-5; D is unresolved. This CDR3 is 16 amino acids long. Germline V gene sequence: CDR1 SGDLS, CDR2 YYNGEE. V gave up 0 bases and J gave up 2 bases, with 14 bases separating them. CDR3 in DNA: TGTGCCAGCAGCGTAGGAACGGTGGCACAGCAAGAGACCCAGTACTTC. Encoded protein: CASSVGTVAQQETQYF.

The CDR3 loop reads CASSRGRDIYNEQFF. The DNA for the CDR3 is TGCGCCAGCAGCAGGGGCCGGGACATCTACAATGAGCAGTTCTTC. The V call is TRBV5-1, the J call TRBJ2-1; possibly TRBD1 for D (6 bases). CDR1 and CDR2 (germline): SGHRS, YFSETQ. The CDR3 is 15 residues long. With 4 bases removed from V and 3 bases from J, the gap between germline ends came to 14 bases.

V is TRBV19 and J is TRBJ1-5; D perhaps matches TRBD1 (5 bases). This CDR3 has 15 residues. The germline V gene has CDR1 LNHDA and CDR2 SQIVND (reference sequence). Trimming pared 3 bases from V and 6 bases from J, leaving 15 bases between. In DNA form, the CDR3 reads TGTGCCAGTAGTATCAGGGTTGCTGTCGGTCAGCCCCAGCATTTT. The encoded protein is CASSIRVAVGQPQHF.

The chain links TRBV3-1 to TRBJ1-6; no definite D call. V dropped 1 base and J dropped 7 bases, with 5 bases sitting between them. Germline V gives CDR1 LGHDT, CDR2 YNNKEL (reference sequence). CDR3 length: 13 residues. CDR3 nucleotide sequence: TGTGCCAGCAGCCAAGTCCAAAATTCACCCCTCCACTTT. The encoded protein is CASSQVQNSPLHF.

The chain has TRBV4-2 and TRBJ2-6, with 10 bases fitting TRBD1. CDR1 and CDR2 (germline): LGHNA, YNFKEQ. Unmatched junction bases numbered 2, after V lost 3 bases and J lost 0 bases. CDR3 length equals 17 residues. For the CDR3, the DNA is TGTGCCAGCAGCCATGGGACAGGGGTCTCTGGGGCCAACGTCCTGACTTTC. Its translation is CASSHGTGVSGANVLTF.

This clonotype was observed a handful of times. The CDR3 sequence is CASSPGLAAYEQYF. CDR3 sequence (DNA): TGTGCCAGCAGCCCGGGACTAGCGGCCTACGAGCAGTACTTC. The chain combines TRBV7-2 with TRBJ2-7; 11 positions match TRBD2. Germline V gene data show CDR1 as SGHTA and CDR2 as FQGNSA. The CDR3 consists of 14 residues. Germline trimming cut 5 bases from V and 2 bases from J; bases unmatched to any gene: 2.

The CDR3 DNA reads TGTGCCAGCAGCCTAAGTGGAGGGACGACTGAAGCTTTCTTT. This gives the protein CASSLSGGTTEAFF. This sequence joins TRBV3-1 and TRBJ1-1; possible D gene TRBD1, 5 bases. CDR1 is LGHDT and CDR2 is YNNKEL in the germline V gene (reference sequence). Trimming took 4 bases from V and 5 from J, leaving 14 bases between them. The CDR3 totals 14 residues. Variable domain in full (rest from reference TRBV3-1 and TRBJ1-1): DTAVSQTPKYLVTQMGNDKSIKCEQNLGHDTMYWYKQDSKKFLKIMFSYNNKELIINETVPNRFSPKSPDKAHLNLHINSLELGDSAVYFCASSLSGGTTEAFFGQGTRLTVV.

The chain joins TRBV3-1 to TRBJ2-7; the match to TRBD2 covers 7 bases. Germline V gene sequence: CDR1 LGHDT, CDR2 YNNKEL (reference sequence). The CDR3 covers 13 residues. V shed 8 bases and J 2 bases; nucleotides not matched to a gene: 6. The CDR3 region is CASSGAGPYEQYF. CDR3 nucleotides: TGTGCCAGCTCGGGAGCGGGACCCTACGAGCAGTACTTC.

The CDR3 protein is CASSHGCETQYF. The DNA for the CDR3 is TGCGCCAGCAGTCACGGTTGTGAGACCCAGTACTTC. V is TRBV23-1 and J is TRBJ2-5; D unclear. TRBV23-1 belongs to the ORF category, with a function that is uncertain. Between the trimmed V and J ends, which lost 3 bases and 5 bases, there was a span of 7 bases. This CDR3 has 12 residues.

This chain joins TRBV20-1 and TRBJ2-7; 7 nucleotides match TRBD1. The CDR3 length is 14 residues. V shed 3 bases, J shed 2 bases, and the junction held 7 bases outside the gene matches. Germline values: CDR1 DFQATT, CDR2 SNEGSKA (reference sequence). CDR3 DNA: TGCAGTGCTAGCTACAGACAGGGCCCCTACGAGCAGTACTTC. It translates to CSASYRQGPYEQYF.

The CDR3 DNA follows: TGTGCCAGCAGCCGGGGCGGGAACTCCTACGAGCAGTACTTC. Protein: CASSRGGNSYEQYF. The chain links TRBV7-2 to TRBJ2-7; the D gene is possibly TRBD2 (6 bases). CDR1 is SGHTA, CDR2 FQGNSA, per germline. CDR3 length: 14 amino acids. V lost 5 bases and J lost 0, with 11 bases in between.

This clonotype appeared a single time. The rearrangement joins TRBV28 to TRBJ1-1, with 10 bases matching TRBD1. Trimming removed 6 bases from V and 5 bases from J; junction bases left unmatched: 9. The germline gives CDR1 MDHEN, CDR2 SYDVKM. The CDR3 contains 15 residues. The chain's CDR3 is CASRNDRGRITEAFF. The CDR3 coding sequence is TGTGCCAGCAGGAATGACAGGGGGCGGATAACTGAAGCTTTCTTT.

The chain joins TRBV9 to TRBJ2-3, with TRBD2 identical over 13 bases. V shed 3 bases and J 2 bases; nucleotides not matched to a gene: 3. The CDR3 has 16 residues. CDR1 and CDR2 (germline): SGDLS, YYNGEE. CDR3 nucleotides: TGTGCCAGCAGCGAGACTAGCGGGAGGTACACAGATACGCAGTATTTT. The encoded protein is CASSETSGRYTDTQYF.

The V gene is TRBV5-1, the J gene TRBJ2-5; D remains unclear. CDR1 SGHRS and CDR2 YFSETQ come from the germline V gene. The CDR3 totals 14 residues. Between the trimmed V and J ends, which lost 2 bases and 4 bases, there was a span of 12 bases. CDR3 nucleotides: TGCGCCAGCAGCTTTTCAATAGATACAGAGACCCAGTACTTC. This sequence encodes CASSFSIDTETQYF.

This chain uses TRBV29-1 with TRBJ1-2, with 7 bases fitting TRBD1. This CDR3 comprises 15 residues. CDR1 SQVTM and CDR2 ANQGSEA come from the germline V gene. V was clipped by 4 bases and J by 8 bases; unmatched bases: 16. The CDR3 here is CSVARQSRQGEGYTF. DNA for the CDR3: TGCAGCGTTGCCCGCCAAAGCAGACAGGGTGAGGGCTACACCTTC.

V gene TRBV30 combines with J gene TRBJ2-2, with TRBD1 as a possible D gene (6 bases). Deletions cut 3 bases from V and 1 base from J, with 12 bases between. This CDR3 region has 15 residues. Germline loops: CDR1 GTSNPN, CDR2 SVGIG (reference sequence). The CDR3 loop reads CAWRRMTGNTGELFF. CDR3 nucleotides: TGTGCCTGGAGACGGATGACAGGGAACACCGGGGAGCTGTTTTTT.